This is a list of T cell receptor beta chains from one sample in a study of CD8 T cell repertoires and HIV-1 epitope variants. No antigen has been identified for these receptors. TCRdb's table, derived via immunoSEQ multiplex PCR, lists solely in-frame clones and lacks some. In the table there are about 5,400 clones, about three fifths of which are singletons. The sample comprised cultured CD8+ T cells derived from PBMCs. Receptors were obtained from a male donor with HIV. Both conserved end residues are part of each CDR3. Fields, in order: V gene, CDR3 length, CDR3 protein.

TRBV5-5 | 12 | CASSPDSYGYTF
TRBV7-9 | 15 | CASSDWGNSSYEQYF
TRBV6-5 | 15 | CASSSGRPSSYEQYF
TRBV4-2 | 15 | CASSQDGGGSSEAFF
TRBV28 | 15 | CASSLLTSAYNEQFF
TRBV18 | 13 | CASSLGTDNEQFF
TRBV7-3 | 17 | CASSLFKLDREDGELFF
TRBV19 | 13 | CASSIVPEGPQHF
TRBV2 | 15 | CASSRSVRGYNEQFF
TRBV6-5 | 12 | CASSQGVDEQFF
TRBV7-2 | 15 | CASSLVLAGVNEQYF
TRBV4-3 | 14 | CASSQEPMNTEAFF
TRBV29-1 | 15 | CSVAVGELTYNEQFF
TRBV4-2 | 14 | CASSYGTGYNEQFF
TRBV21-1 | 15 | CASGGLAGDAYEQYF
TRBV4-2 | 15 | CASSQEGTGNYEQYF
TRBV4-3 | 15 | CASSSGTGHTGELFF
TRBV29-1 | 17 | CSIWDRQPSGLYNEQFF
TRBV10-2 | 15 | CASSETLAGTDTQYF
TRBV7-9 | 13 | CATALARGNEQFF
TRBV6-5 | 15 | CASSKGQGVWTEAFF
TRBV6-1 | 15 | CASAGLADVYNEQFF
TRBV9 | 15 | CASSVVRTGYNEQFF
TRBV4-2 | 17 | CASSLAGLGQGAYEQYF
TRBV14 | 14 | CASSQAGGAYEQYF
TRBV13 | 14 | CASSLNRGSYEQYF
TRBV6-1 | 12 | CASSSGWDEQFF
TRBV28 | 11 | CASSSGEEAFF
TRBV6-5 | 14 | CASSPGTGSHEQYF
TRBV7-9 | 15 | CASSWGTGGDTEAFF
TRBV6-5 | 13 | CACRSGGVQPQHF
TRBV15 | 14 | CATSGDARRNTIYF
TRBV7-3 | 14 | CASSLKPAGGELFF
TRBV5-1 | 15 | CASSLVGHPNTEAFF
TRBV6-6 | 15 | CASSYSGQDLSPLHF
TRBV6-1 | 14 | CASGETGIDSPLHF
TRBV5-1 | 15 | CASSLRDQGYNEQFF
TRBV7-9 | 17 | CASSPGPGSPHSYERYF
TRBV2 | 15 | CASLRGGEPGNIQYF
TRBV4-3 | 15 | CASSQGTGTNEKLFF
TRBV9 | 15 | CASSVGWTGKDEQYF
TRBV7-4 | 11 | CASATGDEQYF
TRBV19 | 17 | CASSPSLAGGLVNEQFF
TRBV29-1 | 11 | CSVQGSYEQYF
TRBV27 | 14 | CASSPGTKLGEAFF
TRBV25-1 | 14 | CASSIGTGGSPLHF
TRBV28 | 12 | CASSLFIAEQYF
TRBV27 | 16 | CASSLSQGISYNEQFF
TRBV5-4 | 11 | CASSHDPGQYF
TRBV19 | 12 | CASSTNSYEQYF
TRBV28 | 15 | CASSPTRTDVVSLAF
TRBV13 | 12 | CASSRTGNIQYF
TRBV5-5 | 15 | CASRPGQGTFNEQFF
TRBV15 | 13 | CATSRRGDYGYTF
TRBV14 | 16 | CASSQDRELMNTEAFF